This TCR beta chain was profiled in a study of T cells in Graves' hyperthyroidism and ophthalmopathy. As for the study in general: Peripheral blood was obtained at initial diagnosis, preceding any treatment.

The sample holds a few counts of this clonotype. Its matching antigen is unknown. This CDR3 contains 17 residues. The J segment lost 5 bases and the V segment lost 5 bases, leaving 11 bases of the junction unmatched. Per germline, CDR1 MNHEY and CDR2 SMNVEV (reference sequence). The investigators amplified TCR beta CDR3 regions from RNA transcripts. An initial round of RT-PCR targeting the TCR CDR3 relied on the HTBI primer set. Each CDR3 protein is one row after TCRdb ran MiXCR on the multiplex PCR reads. The sample lists over 300,000 distinct CDR3 sequences; 14% were seen once. Broader study findings: Ophthalmopathy was model-predicted a median around 6.1 months pre-onset.

The TCR originated in a woman aged 55-70 years with Graves' hyperthyroidism. The sequencing sample was made of blood. This chain uses TRBV27 with TRBJ2-6; TRBD2 matches 8 bases. CDR3 DNA sequence: TGTGCCAGCAGTCTAACGGGGGGGTTCAGCCGGGCCAACGTCCTGACTTTC. Translated, it gives CASSLTGGFSRANVLTF.